This is a list of T cell receptor beta chains from one sample in a study of human T cells and chemical hapten exposure. Using its own MiXCR run on the RACE reads, TCRdb lists one record per CDR3 protein. The sample carries some 65,000 distinct CDR3 sequences, approximately 6.2% recorded once. The sequenced sample consisted of whole blood. These receptors came from a female donor in good health. Some clones in this sample may be carry-over from other donors' samples. The CDR3 runs from the conserved cysteine through the conserved F or W. A D gene is named only where the DNA matches it firmly. Some rows have no size entry. The others give once, few or many, or a class for an expanded clone.

>many|TRBD2|TRBJ2-3|TRBV4-1
CASSQGLADRTDTQYF
TGCGCCAGCAGCCAAGGACTAGCGGATCGCACAGATACGCAGTATTTT
>many|.|TRBJ2-6|TRBV7-3
CASSLDSGANVLTF
TGTGCCAGCAGCTTGGACTCTGGGGCCAACGTCCTGACTTTC
>many|.|TRBJ1-1|TRBV6-5
CASSGWADTEAFF
TGTGCCAGCAGTGGATGGGCAGACACTGAAGCTTTCTTT
>.|.|TRBJ2-5|TRBV5-1
CASQLMGPTTGETQYF
TGCGCCAGCCAGCTCATGGGACCCACGACCGGAGAGACCCAGTACTTC
>.|TRBD2|TRBJ2-1|TRBV10-3
CAISLSSGRANEQFF
TGTGCCATCAGTCTCTCTAGCGGGAGGGCCAATGAGCAGTTCTTC
>many|.|TRBJ2-3|TRBV10-3
CAISESLREDGDTQYF
TGTGCCATCAGTGAGTCACTCAGGGAGGACGGGGATACGCAGTATTTT
>many|TRBD2|TRBJ2-2|TRBV6-1
CASSRTSGVNTGELFF
TGTGCCAGCAGTCGGACTAGCGGGGTGAACACCGGGGAGCTGTTTTTT
>many|.|TRBJ1-3|TRBV29-1
CSVERLGIGNTIYF
TGCAGCGTTGAAAGGTTAGGGATTGGAAACACCATATATTTT
>many|.|TRBJ2-5|TRBV7-6
CASSLGFDMGETQYF
TGTGCCAGCAGCTTAGGATTCGACATGGGAGAGACCCAGTACTTC
>.|TRBD2|TRBJ2-7|TRBV4-1
CASSQDGGGLDEQYF
TGCGCCAGCAGCCAAGATGGGGGAGGGCTGGACGAGCAGTACTTC
>few|.|TRBJ1-1|TRBV3-1
CASSQEWSRAFF
TGTGCCAGCAGCCAAGAATGGAGTAGGGCTTTCTTT
>few|.|TRBJ2-3|TRBV6-2/TRBV6-3
CASSYLGLSRDTQYF
TGTGCCAGCAGTTATCTTGGACTAAGCCGGGATACGCAGTATTTT
>few|.|TRBJ2-3|TRBV28
CASSPGPVRDTQYF
TGTGCCAGCAGCCCGGGCCCGGTTAGGGATACGCAGTATTTT
>many|TRBD2|TRBJ2-1|TRBV12-3/TRBV12-4
CASSPGGSGRYNEQFF
TGTGCCAGCAGCCCTGGGGGTAGCGGGAGATACAATGAGCAGTTCTTC
>.|.|TRBJ1-5|TRBV6-1
CASSETTALEPQHF
TGTGCCAGCAGTGAAACGACGGCACTGGAACCCCAGCATTTT
>many|.|TRBJ2-3|TRBV5-6
CASSSGALGGTQYF
TGTGCCAGCAGCTCCGGGGCCCTGGGTGGTACGCAGTATTTT
>few|.|TRBJ2-1|TRBV10-3
CAISGRGDRFF
TGTGCCATCAGTGGCCGGGGCGATCGGTTCTTC
>.|.|TRBJ2-3|TRBV29-1
CSVQNGAGSPSDTQYF
TGCAGCGTCCAAAATGGTGCGGGGTCCCCCTCAGATACGCAGTATTTT
>.|.|TRBJ1-1|TRBV4-1
CASSQDNRGATEAFF
TGCGCCAGCAGCCAAGATAATAGGGGAGCCACTGAAGCTTTCTTT
>few|.|TRBJ2-3|TRBV19
CASSRPSERPSTDTQYF
TGTGCCAGTAGTAGGCCTAGTGAGCGCCCAAGCACAGATACGCAGTATTTT
>.|.|TRBJ2-6|TRBV9
CASSVNRFSGANVLTF
TGTGCCAGCAGCGTTAACAGGTTCTCTGGGGCCAACGTCCTGACTTTC
>many|TRBD1|TRBJ2-7|TRBV11-1
CASSPGAGTGYHEQYF
TGTGCCAGCAGCCCTGGAGCCGGGACAGGGTACCACGAGCAGTACTTC
>many|.|TRBJ2-3|TRBV6-2/TRBV6-3
CASSYVGAADTQYF
TGTGCCAGCAGTTACGTGGGGGCCGCAGATACGCAGTATTTT
>few|.|TRBJ2-3|TRBV2
CASSARRITDTQYF
TGTGCCAGCAGTGCTCGACGGATCACAGATACGCAGTATTTT
>many|.|TRBJ1-5|TRBV4-2
CASSQEGGNQPQHF
TGTGCCAGCAGCCAAGAGGGAGGAAATCAGCCCCAGCATTTT
>many|TRBD2|TRBJ2-3|TRBV7-2
CASSLDGRASTDTQYF
TGTGCCAGCAGCTTAGATGGGAGGGCCTCCACAGATACGCAGTATTTT
>few|.|TRBJ1-2|TRBV28
CASSFVGYYGYTF
TGTGCCAGCAGTTTTGTTGGCTACTATGGCTACACCTTC
>few|TRBD2|TRBJ2-2|TRBV7-2
CASSSLRLAGISGELFF
TGTGCCAGCAGCTCCCTAAGACTAGCGGGTATTTCCGGGGAGCTGTTTTTT
>many|.|TRBJ2-7|TRBV25-1
CASTTSYEQYF
TGTGCCAGCACCACGTCCTACGAGCAGTACTTC
>few|TRBD2|TRBJ2-1|TRBV5-1
CASSKQTGTSGYNEQFF
TGCGCCAGCAGCAAACAGACCGGGACTAGCGGTTACAATGAGCAGTTCTTC
>many|.|TRBJ2-3|TRBV5-5
CASSLADRDTQYF
TGTGCCAGCAGCTTGGCGGACAGAGATACGCAGTATTTT
>few|.|TRBJ1-4|TRBV30
CAWSSPWTRGGEEKLFF
TGTGCCTGGAGTTCCCCCTGGACGCGGGGAGGCGAAGAAAAACTGTTTTTT
>many|.|TRBJ2-7|TRBV2
CASSEPFRYEQYF
TGTGCCAGCAGTGAGCCCTTCCGGTACGAGCAGTACTTC
>many|TRBD2|TRBJ2-4|TRBV28
CASSLGLSQYF
TGTGCCAGCAGTTTGGGACTATCCCAGTACTTC
>many|TRBD1|TRBJ2-2|TRBV29-1
CSASSGTGEYTGELFF
TGCAGCGCTTCCTCCGGGACAGGGGAATACACCGGGGAGCTGTTTTTT
>many|TRBD2|TRBJ2-1|TRBV24-1
CATSDTRGGTSGSNEQFF
TGTGCCACCAGTGATACCCGCGGGGGGACTAGCGGGAGCAATGAGCAGTTCTTC
>many|TRBD1|TRBJ1-6|TRBV20-1
CSARQTGEANSPLHF
TGCAGTGCTAGACAAACAGGGGAAGCTAATTCACCCCTCCACTTT
>.|TRBD1|TRBJ1-1|TRBV12-3/TRBV12-4
CASRRRQGWTEAFF
TGTGCCAGCAGGAGACGACAGGGCTGGACTGAAGCTTTCTTT